These 23 T cell receptor beta chains came from one sample sequenced in a study of blood T cells in healthy people across ages. With a J-beta primer mix and a sample-barcoded 5' primer, a second PCR ran 7 to 11 cycles. TCRdb independently ran MiXCR on the 5' RACE reads; one entry per CDR3 protein. This repertoire shows hundreds of thousands of distinct CDR3 sequences, roughly 24% found once; its top ten account for around 2.9%. This sample also appeared in a second study, on T cells of mothers and their children.

Specimen: blood. Every receptor here comes from a boy aged 10-17 years in good health.

V is TRBV5-1 and J is TRBJ2-3; D not certain. Trimming took 4 bases from V and 0 from J, leaving 9 bases between them. Germline assignment: CDR1 SGHRS and CDR2 YFSETQ. CDR3 length: 14 amino acids. The CDR3 sequence is CASSTVTSTDTQYF. The CDR3 DNA reads TGCGCCAGCAGCACAGTAACTAGCACAGATACGCAGTATTTT.

This clonotype was seen more than once but under ten times. The chain is built from TRBV7-3 and TRBJ2-7, with D perhaps matching TRBD2 (7 bases). Per the germline V gene, CDR1 is SGHTA and CDR2 is FQGTGA. This CDR3 has 15 amino acids. Trimming cost V 1 base and J 0 bases, with 10 bases left between them. CDR3 in DNA: TGTGCCAGCAGCTTAAGGGGGGGGCCCTCCTACGAGCAGTACTTC. Amino acid sequence: CASSLRGGPSYEQYF.

This chain connects TRBV18 to TRBJ2-2; no clear D. The CDR3 covers 16 residues. In germline, CDR1 is KGHSH, CDR2 LQKENI. V lost 3 bases, J lost 1 base, and 12 bases lay in between. The CDR3 bases are TGTGCCAGCTCACCCCGGAGCGCGGTGAACACCGGGGAGCTGTTTTTT. It codes for CASSPRSAVNTGELFF.

This clonotype was detected a few times. V is TRBV4-1 and J is TRBJ1-4, with TRBD1 matching 8 bases. The length of the CDR3 is 17 residues. Germline V CDR1 and CDR2: MGHRA, YSYEKL. V trimming: 2 bases; J trimming: 7 bases; junction bases outside the gene matches: 12. CDR3 region: CASSQWEYGQGGEKLFF. CDR3 DNA: TGCGCCAGCAGCCAATGGGAATACGGACAGGGAGGTGAAAAACTGTTTTTT.

This clonotype has more than one count but fewer than ten. The gene calls are TRBV20-1 and TRBJ2-7, with 8 bases fitting TRBD2. TRBJ2-1 explains the end of the DNA better; the J call may be wrong. This CDR3 has 13 residues. From germline, CDR1 is DFQATT and CDR2 SNEGSKA (reference sequence). CDR3 sequence reads: CSGRGANYNEQFF. For the CDR3, the DNA is TGCAGTGGGCGGGGGGCCAACTACAATGAGCAGTTCTTC.

The V and J genes are TRBV12-3 or TRBV12-4 and TRBJ2-2; 10 nucleotides match TRBD1. The CDR3 is 15 amino acids. Trimming cost V 11 bases and J 6 bases; bases outside gene matches: 12. The CDR3 nucleotides are TGTGCCGGTGGGGGGGACAGGGGAGAATCCGGGGAGCTGTTTTTT. Translation: CAGGGDRGESGELFF.

The chain has TRBV2 and TRBJ1-4; 7 bases fit TRBD1. The ends lost 3 bases at V and 4 bases at J; junction bases unmatched: 5. The CDR3 has 15 amino acids. CDR1 SNHLY and CDR2 FYNNEI come from the germline V gene. The CDR3 reads CASSDEGARNEKLFF. CDR3 coding DNA: TGTGCCAGCAGTGACGAGGGGGCGCGTAATGAAAAACTGTTTTTT.

This clonotype has only a few counts. This chain connects TRBV6-1 to TRBJ2-5; a possible D gene is TRBD2 (5 bases). The J call is uncertain, as TRBJ2-1 better fits the DNA end. Per germline, CDR1 MNHNS and CDR2 SASEGT. The CDR3 is 13 residues long. CDR3 region: CASSKVGNNEQFF. CDR3 coding DNA: TGTGCCAGCAGTAAGGTCGGGAACAATGAGCAGTTCTTC.

The chain joins TRBV6-5 to TRBJ2-5; 8 nucleotides line up with TRBD1. CDR1 is MNHEY, CDR2 SVGAGI, per germline. V shed 7 bases, J shed 5 bases, and the junction held 9 bases outside the gene matches. The CDR3 spans 14 residues. In DNA form, the CDR3 reads TGTGCCAGCAAACGAGGGTCAGGGGGCGAGACCCAGTACTTC. Translated: CASKRGSGGETQYF.

The rearrangement links TRBV30 to TRBJ2-1, with D perhaps matching TRBD2 (6 bases). The V gene's germline CDR1 is GTSNPN and CDR2 SVGIG (reference sequence). Trimming stripped 5 bases from V and 1 base from J, with 9 bases between. This CDR3 is built from 13 residues. The CDR3 DNA follows: TGTGCCTGGTCGGGAGTATCCTACAATGAGCAGTTCTTC. Protein product: CAWSGVSYNEQFF.

This clonotype was seen only a few times. The chain couples TRBV5-1 to TRBJ2-5; unclear D gene. CDR1 and CDR2 from the germline V gene are SGHRS and YFSETQ. The CDR3 length is 15 residues. V dropped 0 bases and J dropped 5 bases, with 14 bases sitting between them. The CDR3 loop is CASSLAQAAKETQYF. DNA for the CDR3: TGCGCCAGCAGCTTGGCCCAGGCAGCGAAGGAGACCCAGTACTTC.

This clonotype turned up a few times. The J gene is TRBJ2-5, the V gene TRBV12-3 or TRBV12-4; D ambiguous. This CDR3 region has 13 residues. Trimming took 7 bases from V and 5 from J, leaving 14 bases between them. The CDR3 region has the DNA TGTGCCAGCATGGCGGTCGAAAGGGAGACCCAGTACTTC. Translation gives CASMAVERETQYF.

V usage is TRBV5-1 and J usage is TRBJ2-1, with D uncertain. There are 15 residues in the CDR3. Germline CDR1 reads SGHRS; CDR2 reads YFSETQ. V gave up 4 bases and J gave up 4 bases, with 15 bases separating them. The CDR3 sequence is CASSPLWAEYNEQFF. Written as DNA, the CDR3 is TGCGCCAGCAGCCCCCTTTGGGCAGAATACAATGAGCAGTTCTTC.

V usage is TRBV19 and J usage is TRBJ2-5, with TRBD2 identical over 7 bases. Looked up from germline, CDR1 is LNHDA and CDR2 is SQIVND (reference sequence). V trimming: 6 bases; J trimming: 3 bases; junction bases outside the gene matches: 10. The CDR3 is made up of 15 amino acids. The CDR3 nucleotides are TGTGCCAGTAGGATCAGCGGGATTGGGGAAGAGACCCAGTACTTC. Protein: CASRISGIGEETQYF.

This clonotype was counted a few times. This chain uses TRBV7-2 with TRBJ1-2; D possibly corresponds to TRBD1 (6 bases). This CDR3 has 13 amino acids. Germline assignment: CDR1 SGHTA and CDR2 FQGNSA. V lost 5 bases to trimming and J lost 6 bases, with 13 bases between them. CDR3 sequence: CASSLSGADGYTF. The CDR3 DNA follows: TGTGCCAGCAGCCTCTCAGGGGCGGATGGCTACACCTTC.

This clonotype turned up a few times. This chain links TRBV11-2 with TRBJ2-5, with D unclear. With 2 bases removed from V and 6 bases from J, the gap between germline ends came to 4 bases. The germline V gene has CDR1 SGHAT and CDR2 FQNNGV. The CDR3 is made up of 11 amino acids. CDR3 in DNA: TGTGCCAGCAGCTTAAAACAGACCCAGTACTTC. Its protein is CASSLKQTQYF.

This clonotype was seen once. The chain couples TRBV10-3 to TRBJ2-7; tentatively, D is TRBD2 (5 bases). Between the trimmed V and J ends, which lost 4 bases and 0 bases, there was a span of 10 bases. The CDR3 extends over 14 amino acids. The germline V gene has CDR1 ENHRY and CDR2 SYGVKD. CDR3 DNA sequence: TGTGCCATCAGTGCCTTGAGGGTCTCCTACGAGCAGTACTTC. Its translation is CAISALRVSYEQYF.

This chain uses TRBV28 with TRBJ2-5; D remains ambiguous. Germline CDR1 and CDR2: MDHEN and SYDVKM. This CDR3 has 12 residues. The ends were cut back, 7 bases at V and 7 bases at J, with 13 bases in the middle. This chain's CDR3 is CASKTPGATQYF. The CDR3, as DNA: TGTGCCAGCAAAACCCCAGGTGCGACCCAGTACTTC.

The CDR3 nucleotides read TGTGCCAGCAGTGAATTTGCGGGGGGCTACAATGAGCAGTTCTTC. Its translation: CASSEFAGGYNEQFF. V usage is TRBV6-4 and J usage is TRBJ2-1, with TRBD2 matching over 8 bases. The V segment lost 3 bases and the J segment 3 bases; nucleotides outside the gene matches: 4. Germline assignment: CDR1 MRHNA and CDR2 SNTAGT. CDR3 length: 15 residues.

The genes are TRBV5-1 and TRBJ2-5; 8 bases fit TRBD1. Judging by the DNA end, TRBJ2-7 fits better; the J call may be wrong. The germline CDR1 and CDR2 sequences are SGHRS and YFSETQ. This CDR3 comprises 14 residues. The CDR3 nucleotides are TGCGCCAGCAGCCGGGACAGGACTACCTACGAGCAGTACTTC. Protein: CASSRDRTTYEQYF.

The chain is built from TRBV9 and TRBJ2-5, with a weak D call TRBD1 (5 bases). TRBJ2-7 explains the end of the DNA better; the J call may be wrong. The CDR3 has 12 amino acids. Germline CDR1 and CDR2: SGDLS and YYNGEE. CDR3 in amino acids: CASSPTQGEQYF. CDR3 in DNA: TGTGCCAGCAGTCCTACCCAGGGCGAGCAGTACTTC.

The table lists this clonotype with a few counts. The J gene is TRBJ2-4, the V gene TRBV2, with D uncertain. With 6 bases removed from V and 3 bases from J, the gap between germline ends came to 9 bases. Germline assignment: CDR1 SNHLY and CDR2 FYNNEI. The CDR3 loop spans 13 amino acids. The CDR3 bases are TGTGCCAGCAGCTTTGTAGACAAAAACATTCAGTACTTC. Its protein is CASSFVDKNIQYF.

This clonotype was observed many times. An end of the junction differs from the germline gene, which may be a read error. The CDR3 loop is CASSLVNTEAFF. The CDR3 DNA reads TGTGCCAGCAGTTTAGTGAACACTGAAGCTTTCTTT. V usage is TRBV7-9 and J usage is TRBJ1-1; D remains unclear. The CDR3 totals 12 residues. The germline CDR1 and CDR2 sequences are SEHNR and FQNEAQ (reference sequence).